Presented here are 2 T cell receptor beta chains from one specimen sequenced in a study of Graves' ophthalmopathy and Graves' hyperthyroidism. From RNA, the CDR3 regions of TCR beta chains were amplified and sequenced. First-round RT-PCR relied on HTBI primers, and a second-round multiplex PCR came next. TCRdb processed the multiplex PCR reads anew with MiXCR; each CDR3 protein has one entry. This table has more than 1,000,000 distinct CDR3 sequences, around a third appearing once. Sequences were obtained from peripheral blood or thyroid tissue (not recorded which). The source of these receptors is an adult man with Graves' hyperthyroidism.

The table lists this clonotype with many counts. The rearrangement links TRBV7-9 to TRBJ1-5, with 9 bases fitting TRBD1. The CDR3 has 15 amino acids. V trimming: 4 bases; J trimming: 4 bases; junction bases outside the gene matches: 5. The V gene's germline CDR1 is SEHNR and CDR2 FQNEAQ (reference sequence). Written as DNA, the CDR3 is TGTGCCAGCAGCTCCTCCGGGACAGGGAATCAGCCCCAGCATTTT. Translation: CASSSSGTGNQPQHF.

In regard to this clonotype: This CDR3 is missing its conserved last phenylalanine or tryptophan, likely due to a read error. The DNA is left out, because the CDR3 cannot be placed on it with certainty; the CDR3 is given as TCRdb lists it. The V and J genes are TRBV7-6 and TRBJ2-6; the table assigns TRBD2, which was not confirmed against the DNA. Germline loops: CDR1 SGHVS, CDR2 FNYEAQ. The CDR3 contains 11 residues when both ends are counted. Here the CDR3 reads CASSLGPSGSS.